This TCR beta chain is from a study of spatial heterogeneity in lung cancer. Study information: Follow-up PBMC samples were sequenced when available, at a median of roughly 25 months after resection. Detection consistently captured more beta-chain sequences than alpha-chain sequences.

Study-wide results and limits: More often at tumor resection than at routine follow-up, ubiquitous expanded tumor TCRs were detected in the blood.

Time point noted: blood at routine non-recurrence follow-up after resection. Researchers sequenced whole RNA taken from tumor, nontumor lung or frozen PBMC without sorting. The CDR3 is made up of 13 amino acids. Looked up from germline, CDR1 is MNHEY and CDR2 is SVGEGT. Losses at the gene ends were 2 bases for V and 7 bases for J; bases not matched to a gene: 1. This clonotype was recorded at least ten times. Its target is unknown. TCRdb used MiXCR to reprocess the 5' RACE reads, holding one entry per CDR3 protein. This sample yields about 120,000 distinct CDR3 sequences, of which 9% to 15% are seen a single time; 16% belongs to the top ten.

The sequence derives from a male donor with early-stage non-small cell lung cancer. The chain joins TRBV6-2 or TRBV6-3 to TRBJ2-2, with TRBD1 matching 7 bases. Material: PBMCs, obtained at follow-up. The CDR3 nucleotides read TGTGCCAGCAGTTACCGGGACAGCGGGGAGCTGTTTTTT. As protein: CASSYRDSGELFF.